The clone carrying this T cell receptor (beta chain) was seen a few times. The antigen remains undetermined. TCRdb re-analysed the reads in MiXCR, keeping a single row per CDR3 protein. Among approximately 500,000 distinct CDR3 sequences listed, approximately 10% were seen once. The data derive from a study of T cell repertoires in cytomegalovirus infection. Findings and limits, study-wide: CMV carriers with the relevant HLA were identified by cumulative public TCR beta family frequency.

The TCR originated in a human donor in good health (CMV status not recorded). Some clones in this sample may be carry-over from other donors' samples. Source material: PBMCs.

As DNA, the CDR3 is TGTGCCAGCAGCTTCTCTAGCGGGAGGCTGAATGAGCAGTTCTTC. Translation: CASSFSSGRLNEQFF. This chain joins TRBV7-9 and TRBJ2-1, with TRBD2 identical over 11 bases. CDR3 size: 15 residues. The J segment lost 7 bases and the V segment lost 3 bases, leaving 5 bases of the junction unmatched. Looked up from germline, CDR1 is SEHNR and CDR2 is FQNEAQ (reference sequence).